The entry below describes one T cell receptor (beta chain). The antigen it recognizes is unknown. Base quality data are lacking; no much larger clone is found one base away. The donors were healthy, HIV-negative adults with no recently reported acute infections or vaccinations. All donors were Caucasian adults living in Nashville, Tennessee, USA. Magnetic negative selection was used to enrich CD4+ T cells, after which naive cells were positively selected on CD45RA and the negative fraction became the memory subset. After blood collection by leukapheresis, PBMCs were isolated using Ficoll-Histopaque density gradient centrifugation and then cryopreserved in the vapor phase of liquid nitrogen. Analytical flow cytometry was used to check the purity and quantity of every magnetically sorted T cell population. Genomic DNA was isolated from each sorted fraction and quantified by UV absorbance on a Nanodrop 2000c.

These data come from a study of shared clonotypes between healthy human individuals (dated by TCRdb to 2019 to 2021). Concerning the study at large: A couple of women and a few men aged 18 to 49 years were included in the cohort. For each donor, CD4 naive and CD4 memory were each given three plates, CD8 naive was given two plates, and CD8 memory was given one plate. To estimate repertoire size and how much clonotype sharing occurs between individuals, the study deeply sequenced the blood TCR repertoires of roughly 5 healthy adults. Each donor's leukapheresis produced roughly between roughly 0.9 and 9 billion PBMCs. To increase sequencing depth and limit assay-specific biases, different laboratories used diverse techniques to prepare libraries and sequence TCR repertoires. Points the paper makes about the study in general: Compared with non-shared clonotypes, the clonotypes found in all four sorted-subset donors had higher generation probabilities. Even with the large sequencing depth, rarefaction of the sorted-subset datasets indicated that sequencing was incomplete. Because the study included a small number of donors, the genetic and exposure-history diversity represented was limited. Based on pairwise subsampling, the degree of clonotype sharing among donors was expected to be affected by sequencing depth. Sampling was restricted to blood, and TCR repertoires in tissue are likely to differ from TCR repertoires in blood. Naive subsets generally had larger estimated clonotype richness than memory subsets did. Sharing across four donors was observed for roughly 5% of naive CD4, over 3% of naive CD8, over 2% of memory CD4, and about 0.4% of memory CD8 clonotypes.

TCR CDR3 regions were amplified from genomic DNA by multiplex PCR using the deep immunoSEQ assay. Genomic DNA extracted from each cell subset was distributed evenly over all wells of several immunoSEQ 96-well plates, and each plate served as one replicate. For sorted subsets, roughly 200 ng of genomic DNA, equivalent to around 29,000 T cell genomes, went into each replicate PCR. Purified libraries were measured with a Qubit 3.0 fluorometer, size-checked on a Bioanalyzer 2100, and measured again with the KAPA Library Quantification kit. Every immunoSEQ 96-well plate was sequenced on a separate single-read 150-cycle Illumina NextSeq 550 flow cell. Processing in the source paper ran as follows. Because the immunoSEQ output included only junctional sequences and no quality scores, the filtering could not be the same as the filtering used for full-length reads. To assign V/J genes and CDR3, sequences were annotated against IMGT germline references using PyIR, a Python wrapper for IgBLAST v1.9. Reads were filtered out if the reads had weak V/J assignments (E-value above 1e-6), no CDR3, stop codons, out-of-frame junctions, or ambiguous translated residues. V3J clonotypes were defined as sequences sharing the same inferred V gene, J gene, and CDR3 amino acid sequence. The percentage overlap between two repertoires was calculated by dividing the number of shared unique clonotypes by the size of the smaller repertoire. RTK rarefaction, the Chao1 estimator, and Recon v2.1 estimates of unobserved clonotypes were used to assess repertoire richness. Generation probabilities were computed with OLGA for all TCRbeta clonotypes obtained by the gDNA method from several donors. What TCRdb holds here is the immuneACCESS table cut down to in-frame rearrangements. Part of the clones is not present; checked against another copy, under half of the missing clones reflect an unresolved V gene, and the others are unexplained. From that table come the V and J calls and clone size; the DNA was used to work out D and trimming. Counted in this sample were hundreds of thousands of clones; roughly 73% of them appeared once. The top ten clonotypes cover more than 1.5% of the sample.

V is trimmed back by 8 bases and J by 0 bases, and the junction contains 6 bases that no gene match accounts for. From its cysteine to its phenylalanine, the CDR3 spans 15 amino acids. Only the CDR3 portion is preserved as DNA: 45 bases, with reading frame beginning at the first base. CDR1 LNHDA and CDR2 SQIVND are derived from the germline V gene (reference sequence). The sample comprised memory CD4+ T cells sorted from blood. In the paper's terms, the cell subset or site label means: CD45RA-negative fraction. Recombination connected TRBV19 to TRBJ1-5, with TRBD1 identical over 8 junction bases. The clonotype originates from a woman in her thirties in good health. The CDR3 protein sequence reads: CASEGQGYSNQPQHF. The DNA sequence is TGTGCCAGTGAAGGACAGGGATATAGCAATCAGCCCCAGCATTTT. The CDR3, completed at both ends by the reference TRBV19 and TRBJ1-5 genes, gives the full variable domain DGGITQSPKYLFRKEGQNVTLSCEQNLNHDAMYWYRQDPGQGLRLIYYSQIVNDFQKGDIAEGYSVSREKKESFPLTVTSAQKNPTAFYLCASEGQGYSNQPQHFGDGTRLSIL.